The sequence of this T cell receptor (beta chain) was determined in a study of Tregs in tolerant kidney transplant recipients. Some clones are missing from TCRdb's copy, which holds only in-frame ones; the method was immunoSEQ multiplex PCR. The table includes 110,000 or so clones, 85% to 95% detected once. The sequenced material came from CD4+ T cells from blood. The clonotype comes from a human donor in good health.

CDR3 nucleotide sequence: TGTGCCAGTAGTATCCGGACAGGCGGGGCGTACGAGCAGTACTTC. Translation gives CASSIRTGGAYEQYF. The chain recombines TRBV19 with TRBJ2-7; D perhaps matches TRBD1 (7 bases). Germline CDR1 is LNHDA and CDR2 is SQIVND (reference sequence). This CDR3 spans 15 amino acids. V was cut by 3 bases and J by 4 bases, with 16 bases left in between.